In its sample, the clone carrying this TCR beta chain was seen many times. Its target is not known. Patients between 18 and 65 years old had hyperthyroidism, newly diagnosed and lasting under 2 months. The diagnoses drew upon clinical symptoms, serum thyroxine and TRAb, thyroid ultrasound and orbital computed tomography. The PBMCs were taken from approximately 9 ml of fresh peripheral blood. The entry originates in a study of T cells in Graves' hyperthyroidism and ophthalmopathy. This CDR3 spans 12 amino acids. The ends were cut back, 4 bases at V and 2 bases at J, with 9 bases in the middle. Looked up from germline, CDR1 is SQVTM and CDR2 is ANQGSEA. Amplification of TCR beta CDR3 regions was performed using RNA transcripts as template. First-round RT-PCR of the TCR CDR3 relied on the HTBI primer set. From the multiplex PCR reads, TCRdb called clonotypes with MiXCR, one entry per CDR3 protein. The sample holds a few hundred thousand distinct CDR3 sequences; 15% to 18% are singletons and the top ten take under 8%.

Overall study results and limits: By a 13 V-J model, ophthalmopathy was set apart from stable hyperthyroidism.

The sequence derives from a woman aged 30 to 39 with Graves' hyperthyroidism. This rearrangement joins TRBV29-1 to TRBJ2-7; no clear D gene. The sample comprised blood. The CDR3 spells CSVGQQAYEQYF. CDR3 in DNA: TGCAGCGTTGGGCAGCAAGCCTACGAGCAGTACTTC.